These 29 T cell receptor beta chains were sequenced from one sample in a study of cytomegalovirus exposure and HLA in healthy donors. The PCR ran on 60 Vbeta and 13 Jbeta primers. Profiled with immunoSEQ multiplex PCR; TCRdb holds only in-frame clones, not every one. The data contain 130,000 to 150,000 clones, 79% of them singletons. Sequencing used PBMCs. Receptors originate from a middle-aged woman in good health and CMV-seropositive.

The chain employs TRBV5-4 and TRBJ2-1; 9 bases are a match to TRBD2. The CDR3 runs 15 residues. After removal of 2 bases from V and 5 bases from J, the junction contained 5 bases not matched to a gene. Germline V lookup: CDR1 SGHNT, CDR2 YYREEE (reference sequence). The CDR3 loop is CASSLAGGRDNEQFF. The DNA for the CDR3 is TGTGCCAGCAGCTTAGCGGGGGGCAGGGACAATGAGCAGTTCTTC.

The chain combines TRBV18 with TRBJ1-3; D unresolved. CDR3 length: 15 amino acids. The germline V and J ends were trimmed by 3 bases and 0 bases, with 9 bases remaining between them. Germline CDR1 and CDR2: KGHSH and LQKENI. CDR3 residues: CASSPLASSGNTIYF. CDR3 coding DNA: TGTGCCAGCTCACCCCTCGCTAGCTCTGGAAACACCATATATTTT. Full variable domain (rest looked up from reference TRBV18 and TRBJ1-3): NAGVMQNPRHLVRRRGQEARLRCSPMKGHSHVYWYRQLPEEGLKFMVYLQKENIIDESGMPKERFSAEFPKEGPSILRIQQVVRGDSAAYFCASSPLASSGNTIYFGEGSWLTVV.

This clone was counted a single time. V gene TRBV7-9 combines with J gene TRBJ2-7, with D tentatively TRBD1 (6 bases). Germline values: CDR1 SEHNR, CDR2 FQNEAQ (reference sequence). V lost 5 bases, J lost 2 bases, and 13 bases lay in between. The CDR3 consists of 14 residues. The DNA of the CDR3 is TGTGCCAGCAGCCCAAGGGACACCGCCTACGAGCAGTACTTC. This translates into CASSPRDTAYEQYF.

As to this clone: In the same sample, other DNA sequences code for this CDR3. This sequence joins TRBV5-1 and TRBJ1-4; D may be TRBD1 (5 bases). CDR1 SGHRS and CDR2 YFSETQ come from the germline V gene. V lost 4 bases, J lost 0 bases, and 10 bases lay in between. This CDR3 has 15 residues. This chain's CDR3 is CASSPGLSTNEKLFF. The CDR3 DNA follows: TGCGCCAGCAGCCCAGGGCTATCAACTAATGAAAAACTGTTTTTT.

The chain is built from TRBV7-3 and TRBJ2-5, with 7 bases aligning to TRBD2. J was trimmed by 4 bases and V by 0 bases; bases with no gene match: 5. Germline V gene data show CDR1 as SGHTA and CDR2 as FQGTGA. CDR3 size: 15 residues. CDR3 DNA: TGTGCCAGCAGCTTAACGGTTTCGGGAGGAGAGACCCAGTACTTC. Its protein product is CASSLTVSGGETQYF.

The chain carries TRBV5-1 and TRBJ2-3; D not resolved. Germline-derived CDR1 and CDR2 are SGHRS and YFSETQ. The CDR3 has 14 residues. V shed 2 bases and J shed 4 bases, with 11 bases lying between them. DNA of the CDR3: TGCGCCAGCAGCTTATCCTTTGTCGCAGATACGCAGTATTTT. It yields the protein CASSLSFVADTQYF.

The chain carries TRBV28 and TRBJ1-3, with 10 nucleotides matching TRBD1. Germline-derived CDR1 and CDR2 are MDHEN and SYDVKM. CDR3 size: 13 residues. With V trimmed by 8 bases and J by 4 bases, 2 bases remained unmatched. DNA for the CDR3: TGTGCCAGCGGACAGGGGGAAGGAAACACCATATATTTT. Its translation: CASGQGEGNTIYF.

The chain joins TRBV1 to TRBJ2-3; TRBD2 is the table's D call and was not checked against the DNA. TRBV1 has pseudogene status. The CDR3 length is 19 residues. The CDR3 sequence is CTSSQDASGGPTSTDTQYF. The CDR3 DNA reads TGCACCAGCAGCCAAGATGCCAGCGGGGGACCTACTAGCACAGATACGCAGTATTTT.

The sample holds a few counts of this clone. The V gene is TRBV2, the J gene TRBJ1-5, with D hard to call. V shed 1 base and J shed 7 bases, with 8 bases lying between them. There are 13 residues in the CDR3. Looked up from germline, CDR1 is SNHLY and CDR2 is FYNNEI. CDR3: CASSEEREQPQHF. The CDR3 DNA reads TGTGCCAGCAGTGAAGAGAGGGAGCAGCCCCAGCATTTT.

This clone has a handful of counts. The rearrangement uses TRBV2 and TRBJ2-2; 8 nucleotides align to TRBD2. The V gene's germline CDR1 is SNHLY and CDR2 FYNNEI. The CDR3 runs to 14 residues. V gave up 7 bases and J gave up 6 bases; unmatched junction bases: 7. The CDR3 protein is CASIRTSRSGELFF. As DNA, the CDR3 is TGTGCCAGCATAAGGACTAGCCGGTCCGGGGAGCTGTTTTTT. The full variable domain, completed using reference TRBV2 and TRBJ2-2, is EPEVTQTPSHQVTQMGQEVILRCVPISNHLYFYWYRQILGQKVEFLVSFYNNEISEKSEIFDDQFSVERPDGSNFTLKIRSTKLEDSAMYFCASIRTSRSGELFFGEGSRLTVL.

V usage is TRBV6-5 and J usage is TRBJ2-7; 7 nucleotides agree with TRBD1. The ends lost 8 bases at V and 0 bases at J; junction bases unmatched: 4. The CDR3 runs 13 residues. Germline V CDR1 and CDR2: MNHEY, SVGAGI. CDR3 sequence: CASAPGGSYEQYF. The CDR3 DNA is TGTGCCAGCGCGCCAGGGGGCTCCTACGAGCAGTACTTC.

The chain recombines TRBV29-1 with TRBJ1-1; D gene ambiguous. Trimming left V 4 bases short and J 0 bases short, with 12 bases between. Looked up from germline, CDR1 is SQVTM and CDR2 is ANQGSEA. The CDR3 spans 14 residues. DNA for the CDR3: TGCAGCGTTGTTGATAATGGCATGAACACTGAAGCTTTCTTT. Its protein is CSVVDNGMNTEAFF. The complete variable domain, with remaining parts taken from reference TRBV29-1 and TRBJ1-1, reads SAVISQKPSRDICQRGTSLTIQCQVDSQVTMMFWYRQQPGQSLTLIATANQGSEATYESGFVIDKFPISRPNLTFSTLTVSNMSPEDSSIYLCSVVDNGMNTEAFFGQGTRLTVV.

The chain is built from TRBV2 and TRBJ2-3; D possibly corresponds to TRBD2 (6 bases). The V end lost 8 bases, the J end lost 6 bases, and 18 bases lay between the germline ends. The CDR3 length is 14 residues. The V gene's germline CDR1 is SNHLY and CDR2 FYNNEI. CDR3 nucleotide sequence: TGTGCCAGCTGCCTCGGGGGACCCATGGATACGCAGTATTTT. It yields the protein CASCLGGPMDTQYF. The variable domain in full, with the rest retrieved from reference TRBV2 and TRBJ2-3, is EPEVTQTPSHQVTQMGQEVILRCVPISNHLYFYWYRQILGQKVEFLVSFYNNEISEKSEIFDDQFSVERPDGSNFTLKIRSTKLEDSAMYFCASCLGGPMDTQYFGPGTRLTVL.

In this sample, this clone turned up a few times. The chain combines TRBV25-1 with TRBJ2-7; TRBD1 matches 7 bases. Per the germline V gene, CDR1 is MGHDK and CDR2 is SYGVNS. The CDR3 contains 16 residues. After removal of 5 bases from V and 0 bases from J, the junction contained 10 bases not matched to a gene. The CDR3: CASSSIPRDSSYEQYF. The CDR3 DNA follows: TGTGCCAGCAGTAGCATACCTCGGGACAGCTCCTACGAGCAGTACTTC.

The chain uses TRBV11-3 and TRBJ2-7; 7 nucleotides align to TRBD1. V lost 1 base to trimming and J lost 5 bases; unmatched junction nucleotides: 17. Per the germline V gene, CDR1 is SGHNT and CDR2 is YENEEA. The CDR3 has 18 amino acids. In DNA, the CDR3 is TGTGCCAGCAGCTTAGGCGGTTTGCGACAGGGCTCGACGGACGAGCAGTACTTC. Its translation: CASSLGGLRQGSTDEQYF.

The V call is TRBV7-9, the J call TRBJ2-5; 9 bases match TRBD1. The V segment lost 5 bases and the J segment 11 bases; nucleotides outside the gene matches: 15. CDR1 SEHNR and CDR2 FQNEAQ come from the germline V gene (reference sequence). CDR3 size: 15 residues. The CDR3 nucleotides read TGTGCCAGCAGCGCCCCCGGGACAGGGTCCGGGGAGCAGTACTTC. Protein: CASSAPGTGSGEQYF.

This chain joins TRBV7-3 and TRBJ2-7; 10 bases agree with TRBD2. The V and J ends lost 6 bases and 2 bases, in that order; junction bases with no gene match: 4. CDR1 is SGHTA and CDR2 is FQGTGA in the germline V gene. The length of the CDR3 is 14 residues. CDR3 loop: CASRVSGGTYEQYF. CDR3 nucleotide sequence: TGTGCCAGCAGGGTTAGCGGGGGGACCTACGAGCAGTACTTC.

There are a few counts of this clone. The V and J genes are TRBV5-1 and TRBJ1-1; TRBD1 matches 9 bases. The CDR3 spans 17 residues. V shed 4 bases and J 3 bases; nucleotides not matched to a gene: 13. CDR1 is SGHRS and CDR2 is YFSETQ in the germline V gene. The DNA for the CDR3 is TGCGCCAGCAGCGAATCAGGGGGGACAGGGCAGGACACTGAAGCTTTCTTT. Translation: CASSESGGTGQDTEAFF.

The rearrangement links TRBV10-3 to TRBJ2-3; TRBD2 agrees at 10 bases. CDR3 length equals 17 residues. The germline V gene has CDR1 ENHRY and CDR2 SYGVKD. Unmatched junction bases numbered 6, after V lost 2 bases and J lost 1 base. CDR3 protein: CAISELSGLAGTDTQYF. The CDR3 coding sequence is TGTGCCATCAGTGAGCTCAGCGGACTAGCGGGCACAGATACGCAGTATTTT.

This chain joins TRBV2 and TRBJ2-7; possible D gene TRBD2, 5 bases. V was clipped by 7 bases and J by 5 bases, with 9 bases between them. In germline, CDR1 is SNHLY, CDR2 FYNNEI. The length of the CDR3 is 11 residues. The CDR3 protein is CASTGLNEQYF. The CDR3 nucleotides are TGTGCCAGCACCGGACTCAACGAGCAGTACTTC.

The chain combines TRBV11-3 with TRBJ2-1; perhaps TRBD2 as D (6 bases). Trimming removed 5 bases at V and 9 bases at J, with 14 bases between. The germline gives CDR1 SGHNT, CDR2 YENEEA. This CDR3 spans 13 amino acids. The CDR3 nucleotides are TGTGCCAGCAGCCCGGGTGCGGGGCTTGAGCAGTTCTTC. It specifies CASSPGAGLEQFF.

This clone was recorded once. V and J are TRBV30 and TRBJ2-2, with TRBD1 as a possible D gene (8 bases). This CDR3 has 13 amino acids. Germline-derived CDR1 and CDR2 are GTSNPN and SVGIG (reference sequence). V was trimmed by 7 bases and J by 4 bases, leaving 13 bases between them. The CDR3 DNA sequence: TGTGCCTACAGGGGGGGTGGCACCGGGGAGCTGTTTTTT. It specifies CAYRGGGTGELFF.

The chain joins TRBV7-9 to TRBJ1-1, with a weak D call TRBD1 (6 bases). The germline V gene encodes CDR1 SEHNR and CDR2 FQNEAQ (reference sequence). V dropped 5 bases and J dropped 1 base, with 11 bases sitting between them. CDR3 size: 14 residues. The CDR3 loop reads CASSGWTANTEAFF. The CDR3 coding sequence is TGTGCCAGCAGCGGGTGGACAGCGAACACTGAAGCTTTCTTT.

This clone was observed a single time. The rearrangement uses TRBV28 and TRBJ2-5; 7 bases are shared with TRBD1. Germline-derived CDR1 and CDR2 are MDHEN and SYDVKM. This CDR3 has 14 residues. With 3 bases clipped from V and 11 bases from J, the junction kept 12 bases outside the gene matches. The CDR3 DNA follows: TGTGCCAGCAGTTTGGGGACAGTGCCCAGGGAGCAGTACTTC. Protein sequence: CASSLGTVPREQYF.

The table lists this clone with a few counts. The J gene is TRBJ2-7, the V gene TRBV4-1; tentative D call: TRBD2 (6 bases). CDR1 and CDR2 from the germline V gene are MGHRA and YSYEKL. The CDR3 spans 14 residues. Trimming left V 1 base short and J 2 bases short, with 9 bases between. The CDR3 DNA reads TGCGCCAGCAGCCAAGGACTAGACCCCTACGAGCAGTACTTC. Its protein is CASSQGLDPYEQYF.

CDR3 bases: TGTGCCAGCAGCTTAGCTTACGGGACAGTTAACACTGAAGCTTTCTTT. Translated: CASSLAYGTVNTEAFF. V is TRBV7-2 and J is TRBJ1-1; TRBD1 matches 7 bases. This CDR3 has 16 amino acids. Germline values: CDR1 SGHTA, CDR2 FQGNSA. Germline trimming cut 0 bases from V and 2 bases from J; bases unmatched to any gene: 6.

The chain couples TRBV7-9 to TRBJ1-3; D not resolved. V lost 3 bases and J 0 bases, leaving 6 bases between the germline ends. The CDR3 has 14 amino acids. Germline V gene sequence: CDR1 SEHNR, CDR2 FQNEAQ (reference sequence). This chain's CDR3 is CASSFEFSGNTIYF. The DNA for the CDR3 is TGTGCCAGCAGCTTTGAGTTCTCTGGAAACACCATATATTTT.

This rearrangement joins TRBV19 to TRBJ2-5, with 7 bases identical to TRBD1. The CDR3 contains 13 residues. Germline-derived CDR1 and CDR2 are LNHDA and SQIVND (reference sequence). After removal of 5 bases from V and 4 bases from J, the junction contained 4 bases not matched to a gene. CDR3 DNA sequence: TGTGCCAGTAGTCGAAACAGGGGAGAGACCCAGTACTTC. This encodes CASSRNRGETQYF.

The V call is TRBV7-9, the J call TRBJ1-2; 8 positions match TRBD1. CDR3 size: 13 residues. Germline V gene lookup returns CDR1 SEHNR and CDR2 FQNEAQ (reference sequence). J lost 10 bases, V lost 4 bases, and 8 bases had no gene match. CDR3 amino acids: CASSSPDRVSYTF. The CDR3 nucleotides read TGTGCCAGCAGCTCCCCGGACAGGGTCTCCTACACCTTC.